The 20 T cell receptor beta chains below come from one sample, sequenced in a study of blood T cells in healthy people across ages. Combining a sample-barcoded 5' primer with a J-beta primer mix, a second PCR ran for roughly 6 to 12 cycles. TCRdb itself ran the 5' RACE reads through MiXCR, one entry per CDR3 protein. Of fewer than 800,000 distinct CDR3 sequences detected, approximately 25% appear once; the ten largest clones hold more than 8%. These data also featured in a second study, about T cells of mothers and their children.

Sequenced: blood. The source of these receptors is a boy aged 5-17 years in good health.

This clonotype has only a few counts. The chain combines TRBV28 with TRBJ1-1; unclear D gene. CDR3 length: 14 amino acids. V lost 10 bases, J lost 7 bases, and 22 bases lay in between. Germline values: CDR1 MDHEN, CDR2 SYDVKM. CDR3 DNA sequence: TGTGCCACCTCAACCAATGGAGGGAAAGTTGAAGCTTTCTTT. It is translated as CATSTNGGKVEAFF.

This sequence joins TRBV20-1 and TRBJ2-3; D is unclear. The CDR3 loop spans 15 amino acids. V was cut by 5 bases and J by 0 bases, with 15 bases left in between. Germline lookup yields CDR1 DFQATT and CDR2 SNEGSKA (reference sequence). CDR3 region: CSARGPGVSTDTQYF. The CDR3 DNA reads TGCAGTGCTCGTGGACCCGGAGTTAGCACAGATACGCAGTATTTT.

The V and J genes are TRBV3-1 and TRBJ2-3; 11 nucleotides match TRBD2. V was clipped by 2 bases and J by 0 bases; unmatched bases: 13. This CDR3 is 20 amino acids long. Germline CDR1 and CDR2: LGHDT and YNNKEL (reference sequence). CDR3 protein: CASSQIRGSGGALSTDTQYF. In DNA, the CDR3 is TGTGCCAGCAGCCAAATTCGGGGTAGCGGGGGGGCCCTCAGCACAGATACGCAGTATTTT.

The chain combines TRBV6-5 with TRBJ2-6, with TRBD1 identical over 7 bases. The V segment lost 0 bases and the J segment 0 bases; nucleotides outside the gene matches: 2. The length of the CDR3 is 17 residues. CDR1 is MNHEY, CDR2 SVGAGI, per germline. The CDR3 is CASSYSTGPSGANVLTF. In nucleotides, the CDR3 is TGTGCCAGCAGTTACTCGACAGGGCCCTCTGGGGCCAACGTCCTGACTTTC.

The chain's CDR3 is CASSHRLGGTDTQYF. The CDR3 DNA reads TGTGCCAGCAGCCACCGACTGGGGGGGACAGATACGCAGTATTTT. The gene calls are TRBV7-8 and TRBJ2-3; 7 bases agree with TRBD2. The CDR3 has 15 residues. Trimming removed 5 bases from V and 3 bases from J; junction bases left unmatched: 8. Germline CDR1 reads SGHVS; CDR2 reads FQNEAQ.

This chain joins TRBV7-9 and TRBJ2-1; 10 bases are a match to TRBD2. From germline, CDR1 is SEHNR and CDR2 FQNEAQ (reference sequence). CDR3 length: 15 amino acids. V lost 5 bases and J lost 7; bases outside the gene matches: 8. CDR3 in amino acids: CASSRLAGGTNEQFF. CDR3 bases: TGTGCCAGCAGCCGGTTAGCGGGGGGCACGAATGAGCAGTTCTTC.

CDR3 protein: CASSHGQRSNTEAFF. The CDR3 DNA is TGTGCCAGCAGCCATGGACAGCGCTCGAACACTGAAGCTTTCTTT. This rearrangement joins TRBV7-9 to TRBJ1-1; D is perhaps TRBD1 (6 bases). The CDR3 is 15 residues long. Trimming shortened V by 5 bases and J by 1 base, and 14 bases separated the two germline ends. Germline V gene lookup returns CDR1 SEHNR and CDR2 FQNEAQ (reference sequence).

The CDR3 loop is CAISEYVGEQYF. In DNA form, the CDR3 reads TGTGCCATCAGTGAGTATGTCGGCGAGCAGTACTTC. The chain carries TRBV10-3 and TRBJ2-5; no firm D call. The DNA matches TRBJ2-7 better at its end, which makes the J call doubtful. The CDR3 contains 12 residues. Germline loops: CDR1 ENHRY, CDR2 SYGVKD.

There are a few counts of this clonotype. The rearrangement uses TRBV20-1 and TRBJ2-5, with TRBD2 matching over 11 bases. V lost 5 bases, J lost 5 bases, and 10 bases stayed unmatched. This CDR3 is 15 amino acids long. The V gene's germline CDR1 is DFQATT and CDR2 SNEGSKA (reference sequence). DNA for the CDR3: TGCAGTGCTTCCCTCCTAGCGGGAGGAGTGGAGACCCAGTACTTC. Amino acid sequence: CSASLLAGGVETQYF.

This clonotype was seen a handful of times. The V gene is TRBV20-1, the J gene TRBJ2-1, with 7 positions matching TRBD1. The better agreement between TRBJ2-5 and the DNA end casts doubt on the J call. The CDR3 spans 13 residues. Germline CDR1 and CDR2: DFQATT and SNEGSKA (reference sequence). The CDR3 is CSARTTGAETQYF. The CDR3 DNA reads TGCAGTGCTAGGACTACAGGGGCAGAGACCCAGTACTTC.

This clonotype came up a few times. The CDR3 DNA reads as TGTGCCATCAGTGAGCTTGGTCCCTCCTACGAGCAGTACTTC. Its protein product is CAISELGPSYEQYF. The rearrangement joins TRBV10-3 to TRBJ2-7, with D hard to call. V dropped 2 bases and J dropped 0 bases, with 8 bases sitting between them. From germline, CDR1 is ENHRY and CDR2 SYGVKD. The CDR3 consists of 14 residues.

The chain couples TRBV20-1 to TRBJ2-5; D unclear. Trimming shortened V by 6 bases and J by 4 bases, and 21 bases separated the two germline ends. The CDR3 is 15 amino acids. Germline CDR1 is DFQATT and CDR2 is SNEGSKA (reference sequence). The CDR3 DNA is TGCAGTGCACCACTCCCAGGACGAGCCGGAGAGACCCAGTACTTC. It specifies CSAPLPGRAGETQYF.

This clonotype showed up just a few times. The chain has TRBV29-1 and TRBJ2-5; 8 bases map to TRBD1. The DNA end favors TRBJ2-1, so the J call may be wrong. CDR1 and CDR2 from the germline V gene are SQVTM and ANQGSEA. CDR3 length: 12 amino acids. CDR3 sequence (DNA): TGCAGCGTAGAACAGGGGGTCAATGAGCAGTTCTTC. Translated, it gives CSVEQGVNEQFF.

V usage is TRBV6-5 and J usage is TRBJ2-1; TRBD2 agrees at 7 bases. V lost 2 bases and J lost 0; bases outside the gene matches: 10. CDR1 is MNHEY, CDR2 SVGAGI, per germline. This CDR3 has 18 residues. CDR3 sequence reads: CASSYGGESHSSYNEQFF. The CDR3 region has the DNA TGTGCCAGCAGTTACGGGGGGGAGTCTCATAGCTCCTACAATGAGCAGTTCTTC.

This clonotype was observed a few times. CDR3 amino acids: CAISLDRSYEQYF. The CDR3 bases are TGTGCCATCAGCTTGGACAGATCCTACGAGCAGTACTTC. V gene TRBV10-3 combines with J gene TRBJ2-5; D might be TRBD1 (6 bases). The J call may be faulty, since TRBJ2-7 better matches the DNA end. The CDR3 has 13 amino acids. CDR1 and CDR2 from the germline V gene are ENHRY and SYGVKD.

The chain is built from TRBV6-5 and TRBJ2-5; D could derive from TRBD1 or TRBD2 (5 bases each). The CDR3 has 15 residues. Germline V gene sequence: CDR1 MNHEY, CDR2 SVGAGI. V dropped 6 bases and J dropped 4 bases, with 18 bases sitting between them. The DNA for the CDR3 is TGTGCCAGCAGCCGCTCGACAGCCGGGGCAGAGACCCAGTACTTC. It yields the protein CASSRSTAGAETQYF.

V and J are TRBV9 and TRBJ2-5, with 11 bases lining up with TRBD2. The tail of the sequence fits TRBJ2-1 better, so the J call may be wrong. Germline CDR1 reads SGDLS; CDR2 reads YYNGEE. This CDR3 contains 17 residues. In DNA form, the CDR3 reads TGTGCCAGCAGCCCAGGGGATAGCGGGAGGGGGGCGAATGAGCAGTTCTTC. Amino acid sequence: CASSPGDSGRGANEQFF.

This clonotype was detected a few times. This rearrangement joins TRBV2 to TRBJ2-5; 10 bases align to TRBD2. The CDR3 runs to 15 residues. Germline lookup yields CDR1 SNHLY and CDR2 FYNNEI. V lost 6 bases, J lost 1 base, and 5 bases stayed unmatched. The CDR3 loop is CASRASGSPQETQYF. The CDR3 DNA is TGTGCCAGCAGGGCTAGCGGGAGCCCCCAAGAGACCCAGTACTTC.

This clonotype has more than one count but fewer than ten. This rearrangement joins TRBV5-1 to TRBJ1-2; 9 bases are shared with TRBD1. From germline, CDR1 is SGHRS and CDR2 YFSETQ. The CDR3 is 14 residues long. V lost 3 bases, J lost 7 bases, and 7 bases stayed unmatched. CDR3: CASSSAQGASGYTF. DNA for the CDR3: TGCGCCAGCAGCTCGGCACAGGGGGCGAGTGGCTACACCTTC.

This clonotype occurred a few times. The chain is built from TRBV2 and TRBJ2-3, with D possibly matching TRBD2 (5 bases). V lost 7 bases to trimming and J lost 3 bases, with 14 bases between them. The CDR3 length is 14 residues. The V gene's germline CDR1 is SNHLY and CDR2 FYNNEI. For the CDR3, the DNA is TGTGCCAGCACCCCGGGATACCCAACAGATACGCAGTATTTT. This encodes CASTPGYPTDTQYF.